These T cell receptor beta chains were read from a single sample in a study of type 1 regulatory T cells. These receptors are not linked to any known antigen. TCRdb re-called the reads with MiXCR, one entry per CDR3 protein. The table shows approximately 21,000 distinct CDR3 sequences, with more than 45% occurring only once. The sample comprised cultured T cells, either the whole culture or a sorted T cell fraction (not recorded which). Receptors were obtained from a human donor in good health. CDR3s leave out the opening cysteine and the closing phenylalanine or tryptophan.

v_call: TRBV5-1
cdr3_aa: ASSFRGDENTEAF

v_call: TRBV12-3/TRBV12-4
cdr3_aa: ASSFATPNTEAF

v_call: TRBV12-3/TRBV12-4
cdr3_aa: ASSLRTGVLIGELF

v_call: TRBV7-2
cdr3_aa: ASSSGRDRAPSRDIQY

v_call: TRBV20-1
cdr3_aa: SANSGDLRSQPQH

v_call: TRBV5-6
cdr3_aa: ASSLGATRSVNEQF

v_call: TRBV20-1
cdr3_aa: SARMTRVIDDGYT

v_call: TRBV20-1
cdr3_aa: SASKGLRDQPQH

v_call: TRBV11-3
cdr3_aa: ASSPVMGAAGTEAF

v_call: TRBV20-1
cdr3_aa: SASLTSDFADTQY

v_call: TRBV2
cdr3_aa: ASRDRDLNTEAF

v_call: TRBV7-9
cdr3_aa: ASSLSGGHLYNEQF

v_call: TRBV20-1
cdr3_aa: SARERPGRNTGELF

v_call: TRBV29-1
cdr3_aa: SVEKDIDSGANVLT

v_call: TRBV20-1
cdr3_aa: SAVSGEATDTQY

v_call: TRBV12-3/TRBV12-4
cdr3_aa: ASSFGLRTRNTIY

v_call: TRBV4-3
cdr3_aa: ASSLVTGIIETQY

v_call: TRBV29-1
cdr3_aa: SVVAQGNQPQH

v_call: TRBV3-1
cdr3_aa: ASRRTGNPWEAF

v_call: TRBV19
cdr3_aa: ASGTGEPYEQY

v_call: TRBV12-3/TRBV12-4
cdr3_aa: ASSLEGDTQY

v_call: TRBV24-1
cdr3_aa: ATSDRREQPQH

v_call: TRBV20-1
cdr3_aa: SAQTVQETQY